The clone carrying this T cell receptor (beta chain) was observed a single time. The antigen remains unidentified. These data come from a study of PD-1 blockade in classical Hodgkin lymphoma. General observations from the study: Repertoire differences lack defined causes, possibly disease activity or prior therapy. Patients with a complete response exhibited baseline diversity comparable to newly diagnosed patients. Patients who initiated nivolumab within 1 year of ASCT were excluded. By C4D1 there was a significant rise in CD4+ TCR diversity but not in CD8+ TCR diversity.

Assay: immunoSEQ multiplex PCR; the TCRdb copy retains only in-frame clones and omits some. The sample shows 100,000 or so clones, approximately 90% of them seen only once. CDR3 length: 16 amino acids. Germline CDR1 SQVTM, CDR2 ANQGSEA. V shed 8 bases and J 0 bases; nucleotides not matched to a gene: 13. Time point noted: cycle 4 day 1 (C4D1), after more than 5 weeks of nivolumab. Each patient's relapse followed autologous stem cell transplantation, and brentuximab vedotin exposure varied. Material: peripheral blood mononuclear cells (PBMCs), obtained before the fourth cycle of nivolumab. V gene TRBV29-1 combines with J gene TRBJ2-3; 8 bases map to TRBD2. This TCR was recovered from a human donor with classical Hodgkin lymphoma. The CDR3 spells CSTGSGGITSTDTQYF. CDR3 sequence (DNA): TGCAGCACTGGTTCGGGAGGGATCACTAGCACAGATACGCAGTATTTT.